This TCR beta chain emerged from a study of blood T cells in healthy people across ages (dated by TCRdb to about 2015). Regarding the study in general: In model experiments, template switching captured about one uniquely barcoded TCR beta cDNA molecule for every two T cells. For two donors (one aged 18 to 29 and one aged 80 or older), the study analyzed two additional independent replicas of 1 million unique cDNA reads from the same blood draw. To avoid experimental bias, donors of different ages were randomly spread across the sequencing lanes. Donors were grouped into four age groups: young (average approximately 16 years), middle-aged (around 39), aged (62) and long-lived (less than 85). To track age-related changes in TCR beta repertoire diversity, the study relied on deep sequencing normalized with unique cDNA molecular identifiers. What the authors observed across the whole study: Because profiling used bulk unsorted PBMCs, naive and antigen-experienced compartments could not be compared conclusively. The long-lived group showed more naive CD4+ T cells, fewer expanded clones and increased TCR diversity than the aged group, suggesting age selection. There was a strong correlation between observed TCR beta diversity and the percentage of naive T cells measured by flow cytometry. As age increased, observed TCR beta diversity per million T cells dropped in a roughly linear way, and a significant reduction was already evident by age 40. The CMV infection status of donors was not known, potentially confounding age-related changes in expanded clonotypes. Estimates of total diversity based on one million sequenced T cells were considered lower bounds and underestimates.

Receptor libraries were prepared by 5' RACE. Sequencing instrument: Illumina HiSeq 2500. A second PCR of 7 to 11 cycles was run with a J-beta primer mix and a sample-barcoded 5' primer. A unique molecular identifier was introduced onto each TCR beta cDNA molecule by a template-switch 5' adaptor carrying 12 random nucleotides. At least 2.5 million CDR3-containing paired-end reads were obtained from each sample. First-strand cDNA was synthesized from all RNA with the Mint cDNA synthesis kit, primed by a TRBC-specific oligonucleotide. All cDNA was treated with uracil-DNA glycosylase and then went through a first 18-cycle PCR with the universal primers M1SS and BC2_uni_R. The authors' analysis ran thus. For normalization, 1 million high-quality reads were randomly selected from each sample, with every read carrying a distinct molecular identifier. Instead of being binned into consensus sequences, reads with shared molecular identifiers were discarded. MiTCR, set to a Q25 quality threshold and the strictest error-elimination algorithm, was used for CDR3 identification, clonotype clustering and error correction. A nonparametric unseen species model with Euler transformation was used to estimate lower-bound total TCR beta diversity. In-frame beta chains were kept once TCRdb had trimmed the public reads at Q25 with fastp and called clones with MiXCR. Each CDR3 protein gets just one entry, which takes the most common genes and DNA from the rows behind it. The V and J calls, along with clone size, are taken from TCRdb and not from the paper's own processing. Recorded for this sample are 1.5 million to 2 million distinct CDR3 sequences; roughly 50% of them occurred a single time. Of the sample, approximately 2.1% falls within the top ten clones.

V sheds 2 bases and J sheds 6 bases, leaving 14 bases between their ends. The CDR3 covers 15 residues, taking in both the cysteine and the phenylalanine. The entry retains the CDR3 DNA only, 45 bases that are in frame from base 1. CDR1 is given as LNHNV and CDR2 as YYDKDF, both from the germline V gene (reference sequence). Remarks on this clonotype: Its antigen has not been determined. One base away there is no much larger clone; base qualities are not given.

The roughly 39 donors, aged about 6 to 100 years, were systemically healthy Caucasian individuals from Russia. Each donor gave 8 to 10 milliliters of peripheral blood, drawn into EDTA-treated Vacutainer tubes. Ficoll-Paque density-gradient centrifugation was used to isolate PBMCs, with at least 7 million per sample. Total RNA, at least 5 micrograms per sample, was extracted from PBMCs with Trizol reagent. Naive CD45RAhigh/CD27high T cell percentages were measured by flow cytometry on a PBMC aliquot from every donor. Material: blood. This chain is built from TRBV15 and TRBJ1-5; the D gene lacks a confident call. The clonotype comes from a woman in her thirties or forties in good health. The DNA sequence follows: TGTGCCACCAGCAGACAGTGGGAAGGTGGTCAGCCCCAGCATTTT. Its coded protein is CATSRQWEGGQPQHF.